This T cell receptor beta chain was recorded in a study of multiple sclerosis patients with progressive multifocal leukoencephalopathy. Study-level results: TRBV and TRBJ usage showed no common pattern when PML developed. Less diverse TRB repertoires were suggested in most PML patients. PML-onset expanded TRB clones were detectable before and during natalizumab therapy.

As regards this clone: As yet, its antigen is unknown. Germline is not matched at one junction end, which may reflect a read error. Other DNA sequences of this sample code for an identical CDR3.

Time point: time of PML onset. TCRdb's table, derived via immunoSEQ multiplex PCR, lists solely in-frame clones and lacks some. The sample consists of tens of thousands of clones, 75% to 90% of them appearing once. The material was PBMCs, obtained from a patient treated with natalizumab. This sequence was found in a woman between 25 and 40 years old with progressive multifocal leukoencephalopathy.

CDR3 bases: TGCGCCAGCTCACCATACGATGAGCAGTTCTTC. Translation: CASSPYDEQFF. This chain connects TRBV18 to TRBJ2-1, with D hard to call. The CDR3 is 11 residues long. Germline loops: CDR1 KGHSH, CDR2 LQKENI. Looking up the rest from reference TRBV18 and TRBJ2-1 gives the full variable domain: NAGVMQNPRHLVRRRGQEARLRCSPMKGHSHVYWYRQLPEEGLKFMVYLQKENIIDESGMPKERFSAEFPKEGPSILRIQQVVRGDSAAYFCASSPYDEQFFGPGTRLTVL.